The following is a TCR beta chain sequence with its context. This entry comes from a study of CD8+ T cells in alopecia areata. This CDR3 has 13 amino acids. V gave up 1 base and J gave up 1 base, with 8 bases separating them. Germline loops: CDR1 GTSNPN, CDR2 SVGIG (reference sequence). PBMCs, the starting material, were the source of sorted CD4+ and CD8+ T cells. As the sequencing template, cDNA was produced by extracting RNA and reverse transcribing it. Assay used: immunoSEQ multiplex PCR; TCRdb lists only in-frame clones, some missing. The table shows about 150,000 clones, with roughly 53% occurring only once.

The origin of this receptor is a human donor with alopecia areata. This chain uses TRBV30 with TRBJ2-7; perhaps TRBD1 as D (5 bases). The sample consisted of CD4+ T cells sorted from blood, taken at week 0. This CDR3 is CAWSGAGSYEQYF. The CDR3 bases are TGTGCCTGGAGTGGGGCAGGGTCCTACGAGCAGTACTTC.